The subject of this entry is one TCR beta chain. One junction end disagrees with the germline gene, perhaps due to a read error. The germline V gene encodes CDR1 WSHSY and CDR2 SAAADI. CDR3 length: 14 residues. This sample is drawn from a study of Graves' ophthalmopathy and Graves' hyperthyroidism. CDR3 regions of TCR beta were amplified from RNA transcripts. Amplification began with first-round RT-PCR using HTBI primers, then second-round multiplex PCR was performed. MiXCR, run by TCRdb on the multiplex PCR reads, gives a single entry per CDR3 protein. The table lists 900,000 to 1,200,000 distinct CDR3 sequences, less than 45% of them singletons.

V is TRBV10-2 and J is TRBJ2-7, with TRBD1 matching 10 bases. The sequence derives from an adult man with Graves' hyperthyroidism. What was sequenced was peripheral blood or thyroid tissue (not recorded which). CDR3 in DNA: TGTGCCAGCCGAATGGGACAGGGGAGTCGCGAGCAGTACTTC. Protein product: CASRMGQGSREQYF.